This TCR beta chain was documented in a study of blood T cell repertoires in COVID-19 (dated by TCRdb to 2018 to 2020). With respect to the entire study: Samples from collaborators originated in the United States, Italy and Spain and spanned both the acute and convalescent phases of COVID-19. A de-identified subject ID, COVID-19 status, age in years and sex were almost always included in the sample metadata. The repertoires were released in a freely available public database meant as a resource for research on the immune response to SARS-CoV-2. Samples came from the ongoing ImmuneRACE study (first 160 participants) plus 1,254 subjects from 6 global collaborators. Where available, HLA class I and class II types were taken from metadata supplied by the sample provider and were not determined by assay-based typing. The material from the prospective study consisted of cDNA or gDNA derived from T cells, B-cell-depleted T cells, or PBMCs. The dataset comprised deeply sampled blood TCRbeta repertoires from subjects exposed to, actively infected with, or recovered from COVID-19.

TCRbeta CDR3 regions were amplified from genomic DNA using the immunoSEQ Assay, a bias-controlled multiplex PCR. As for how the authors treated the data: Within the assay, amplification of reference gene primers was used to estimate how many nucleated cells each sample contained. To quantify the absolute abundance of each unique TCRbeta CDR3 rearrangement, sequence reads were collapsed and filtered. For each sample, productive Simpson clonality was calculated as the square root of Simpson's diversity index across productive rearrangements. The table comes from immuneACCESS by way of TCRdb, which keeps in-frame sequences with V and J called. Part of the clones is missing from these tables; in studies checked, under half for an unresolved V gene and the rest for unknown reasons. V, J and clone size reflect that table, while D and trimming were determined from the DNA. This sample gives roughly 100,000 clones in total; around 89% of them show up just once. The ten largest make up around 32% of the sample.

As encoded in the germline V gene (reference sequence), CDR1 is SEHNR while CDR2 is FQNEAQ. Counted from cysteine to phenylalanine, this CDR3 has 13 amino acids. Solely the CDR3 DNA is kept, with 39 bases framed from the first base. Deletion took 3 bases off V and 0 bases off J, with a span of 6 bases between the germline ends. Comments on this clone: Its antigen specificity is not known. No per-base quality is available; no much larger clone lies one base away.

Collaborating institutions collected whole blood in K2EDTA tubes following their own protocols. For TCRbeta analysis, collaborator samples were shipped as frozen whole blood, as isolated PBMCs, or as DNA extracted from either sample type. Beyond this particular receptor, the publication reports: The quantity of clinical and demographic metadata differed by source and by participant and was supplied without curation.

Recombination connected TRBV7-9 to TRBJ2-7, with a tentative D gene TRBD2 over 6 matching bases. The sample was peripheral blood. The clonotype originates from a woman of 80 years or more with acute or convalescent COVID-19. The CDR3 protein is CASSLTSSYEQYF. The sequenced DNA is TGTGCCAGCAGCTTGACTAGCTCCTACGAGCAGTACTTC.